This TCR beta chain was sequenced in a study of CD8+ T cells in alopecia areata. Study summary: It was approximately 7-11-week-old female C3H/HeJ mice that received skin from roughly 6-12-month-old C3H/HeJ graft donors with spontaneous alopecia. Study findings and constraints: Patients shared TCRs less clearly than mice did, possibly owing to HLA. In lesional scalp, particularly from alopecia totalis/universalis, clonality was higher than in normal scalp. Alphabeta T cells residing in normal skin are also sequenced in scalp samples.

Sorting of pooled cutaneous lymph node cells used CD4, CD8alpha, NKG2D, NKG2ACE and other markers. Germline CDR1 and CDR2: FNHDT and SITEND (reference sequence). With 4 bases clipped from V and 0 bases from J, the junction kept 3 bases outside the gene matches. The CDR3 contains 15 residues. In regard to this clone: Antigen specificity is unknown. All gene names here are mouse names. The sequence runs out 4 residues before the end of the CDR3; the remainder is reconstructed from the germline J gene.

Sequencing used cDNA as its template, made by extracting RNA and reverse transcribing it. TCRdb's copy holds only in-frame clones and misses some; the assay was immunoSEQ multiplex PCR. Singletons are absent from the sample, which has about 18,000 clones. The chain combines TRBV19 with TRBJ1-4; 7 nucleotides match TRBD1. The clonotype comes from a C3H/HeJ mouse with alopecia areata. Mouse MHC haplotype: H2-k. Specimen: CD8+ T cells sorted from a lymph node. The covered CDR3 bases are TGTGCCAGCAGTGGGGGACAGATTTCCAACGAA. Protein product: CASSGGQISNE. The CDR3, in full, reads CASSGGQISNERLFF.